This T cell receptor beta chain was observed in a study of beta chain features in type 1 diabetes (dated by TCRdb to 2017 to 2018). Looking at the study overall: Mean age, gender distribution, total cell number and subset yield did not differ between patients and healthy donors. A total of just under 110,000,000 sorted cells were examined across all samples, and RNA yield correlated strongly with the number of cells per subset. In the study, recently diagnosed type 1 diabetes patients and matched healthy donors were compared on the TCRB repertoires of their sorted circulating CD4+ T cell subsets. Regulatory and stem cell-like memory subsets were obtained from only 8 patients and roughly 8 healthy donors, while naive and central memory subsets were obtained from all 30 or so donors.

The paper as a whole reports these results and caveats: Patients with type 1 diabetes made fewer insertions and deleted more nucleotides at VDJ recombination sites, implying thymic rearrangement abnormalities. Naive, central memory and regulatory TCRB repertoires appeared to be more similar among patients than among healthy donors. Because small numbers of individuals were included in the HLA sub-analyses, any influence of HLA type on TCRB rearrangement was left unresolved. In all four CD4+ subsets, TCRB CDR3 length was moderately but significantly shorter in type 1 diabetes patients. Because cDNA rather than genomic DNA was sequenced, highly expressing activated cells could have been over-represented, although no difference in activation and CD3 levels was found between groups. PCR may preferentially amplify shorter templates, but because patient and control samples were amplified and corrected together, any resulting skew would affect both groups equally.

The CDR3 goes from the cysteine to the phenylalanine over 17 residues. The kept DNA is CDR3 alone, 51 bases in frame from the first base. Trimming costs V 7 bases and J 0 bases, and their ends lie 19 bases apart. CDR1 LGHNA and CDR2 YNFKEQ were looked up in the germline V gene. Each donor gave one peripheral blood draw, averaging approximately 110 mL, which was collected into heparinised tubes. A BD FACSAria II and a panel including CD45RO, CCR7, CD25, CD127, CD95 and CD27 were used to sort naive, central memory, regulatory and stem cell-like memory CD4+ T cells. A purity above 95% was achieved for all sorted populations. Right away, PBMCs were isolated by Lymphoprep density gradient centrifugation and were stained directly, with no culture step. To minimize batch effects, samples were stained and sorted in pairs, one healthy donor with one patient per experiment. The entire isolated RNA was reverse transcribed using the High Capacity cDNA Reverse Transcription Kit, and thus expressed TCRB transcripts were sequenced. Deep immunoSEQ sequencing was performed on naive, central memory and regulatory T cell samples, with an average of roughly 4 million total reads per sample. Sorted cells were lysed in RLT buffer, and RNA was extracted using DNase-treated RNeasy Micro or Mini kits according to cell number. Each cell subset was processed on its own to prevent cross-contamination, while patient and healthy donor samples were processed together. Using the immunoSEQ multiplex PCR, TCRB sequences were amplified from cDNA into 87-bp fragments spanning the CDR3 region. Sequencing of the amplicons was performed on the Illumina HiSeq platform. From the authors' description of their analysis: PCR bias was corrected computationally using synthetic template baselines, and reads within Hamming distance 2 were collapsed, with unmergeable singletons discarded. Reads were aligned against IMGT to assign V, D and J genes, CDR3 length and insertions or deletions at six rearrangement sites. Within each subset, clonotype counts were normalized to sorted cell number, and only after that were true diversity and Gini coefficients computed with the tcR R package. The overlap coefficient, calculated on TCRB nucleotide sequences, was used to measure repertoire sharing. Out-of-frame TCRB sequences from naive cells were analyzed as a proxy for the pre-selection repertoire. TCRdb retrieved this table from immuneACCESS and kept in-frame rearrangements only. Not all clones are present; in checked studies, unresolved V genes account for under half, and no reason is known for the remainder. V, J and clone size are taken as reported in that table, and D and trimming were inferred from the DNA itself. The sample has hundreds of thousands of clones on record, more than 9% of them singletons. The ten largest clones add up to 0.03% to 0.04% of the sample.

The sample holds a few counts of this clone. This clone's antigen is unknown. Base qualities are not provided; no much larger clone lies one nucleotide away. This receptor chain uses TRBV4-2 and TRBJ2-1; the best D guess is TRBD2, with 5 bases matching. Source material: naive CD4+ T cells from blood. In the paper's terms, the cell subset or site label means: true naive CD4+ T cells. The TCR originated in a woman aged 18-29 years in good health. At the DNA level, the sequence is TGTGCCAGCACCTCAAGTGGAGCGGAGGTCTCCTACAATGAGCAGTTCTTC. Its protein product is CASTSSGAEVSYNEQFF.